The clone carrying this T cell receptor (beta chain) has only one observation. Its antigen is undetermined. The CDR3 is 15 amino acids. J lost 4 bases, V lost 4 bases, and 6 bases had no gene match. The germline gives CDR1 SGHVS, CDR2 FQNEAQ. The data stem from a study of blood T cells in healthy people across ages. Study-wide points: It was found that TCR beta diversity correlated strongly with the percentage of naive T cells. The long-lived group displayed more naive CD4+ cells, plus higher diversity, than the aged donors did.

Alongside a J-beta primer mix, a sample-barcoded 5' primer served in a second PCR lasting 7 to 11 cycles. A single record per CDR3 protein comes from TCRdb applying MiXCR to the 5' RACE reads. The data show 780,000 or so distinct CDR3 sequences, with approximately 60% seen just once and roughly 25% held by the top ten. The sample taken for sequencing was blood. The TCR originated in a man in his forties or fifties in good health. The rearrangement links TRBV7-8 to TRBJ2-1, with 8 bases lining up with TRBD2. This chain's CDR3 is CASSSNSGSYNEQFF. The CDR3 nucleotides read TGTGCCAGCAGCTCCAACAGCGGGAGTTACAATGAGCAGTTCTTC. Together with reference TRBV7-8 and TRBJ2-1, the CDR3 gives the full variable domain: GAGVSQSPRYKVAKRGQDVALRCDPISGHVSLFWYQQALGQGPEFLTYFQNEAQLDKSGLPSDRFFAERPEGSVSTLKIQRTQQEDSAVYLCASSSNSGSYNEQFFGPGTRLTVL.